The 8 T cell receptor beta chains in this list originate from one sample, sequenced in a study of blood T cell repertoires in COVID-19. Generated by immunoSEQ multiplex PCR, the TCRdb table keeps only in-frame clones and is missing some. The repertoire holds about 220,000 clones, with about 80% as singletons. Sample: peripheral blood. Receptor source: a woman aged 30 to 39 who had recovered from COVID-19.

The rearrangement uses TRBV4-1 and TRBJ2-3; tentatively, D is TRBD2 (6 bases). The V and J ends lost 0 bases and 1 base respectively, with 14 bases between them. This CDR3 contains 17 residues. CDR1 is MGHRA and CDR2 is YSYEKL in the germline V gene. For the CDR3, the DNA is TGCGCCAGCAGCCAAGATCGGGGCGGGATGGGCACAGATACGCAGTATTTT. This sequence encodes CASSQDRGGMGTDTQYF.

The J gene is TRBJ1-2, the V gene TRBV30, with 8 bases matching TRBD1. This CDR3 region has 13 residues. V trimming: 3 bases; J trimming: 6 bases; junction bases outside the gene matches: 6. Looked up from germline, CDR1 is GTSNPN and CDR2 is SVGIG (reference sequence). The CDR3 loop reads CAWRGTGAHGYTF. CDR3 nucleotide sequence: TGTGCCTGGAGGGGGACAGGAGCCCATGGCTACACCTTC.

V gene TRBV11-2 combines with J gene TRBJ2-6; tentative D call: TRBD2 (5 bases). Trimming left V 4 bases short and J 1 base short, with 17 bases between. Germline V gene lookup returns CDR1 SGHAT and CDR2 FQNNGV. This CDR3 is built from 18 residues. The CDR3 DNA reads as TGTGCCAGCAGCTCTAGAAAAAAGCGGCTATCTGGGGCCAACGTCCTGACTTTC. It translates to CASSSRKKRLSGANVLTF.

The chain is built from TRBV7-2 and TRBJ1-1, with a weak D call TRBD1 (6 bases). Germline CDR1 SGHTA, CDR2 FQGNSA. Trimming stripped 5 bases from V and 7 bases from J, with 26 bases between. This CDR3 spans 17 amino acids. DNA of the CDR3: TGTGCCAGCAGCCCCTCGGCAGGCTACAGGGCTAACTTTGAAGCTTTCTTT. Amino acid sequence: CASSPSAGYRANFEAFF.

The chain combines TRBV7-9 with TRBJ2-5, with D perhaps matching TRBD1 (6 bases). With 5 bases removed from V and 2 bases from J, the gap between germline ends came to 15 bases. Germline loops: CDR1 SEHNR, CDR2 FQNEAQ (reference sequence). The CDR3 extends over 15 amino acids. The CDR3 sequence: CASSPYRVGQETQYF. The CDR3 coding sequence is TGTGCCAGCAGCCCGTACAGGGTGGGGCAAGAGACCCAGTACTTC.

The rearrangement uses TRBV4-2 and TRBJ2-1; tentative D call: TRBD1 (6 bases). Trimming stripped 0 bases from V and 4 bases from J, with 13 bases between. Germline V gene data show CDR1 as LGHNA and CDR2 as YNFKEQ. This CDR3 is built from 16 residues. Here the CDR3 reads CASSQDWGRGYNEQFF. In DNA, the CDR3 is TGTGCCAGCAGCCAAGATTGGGGGCGAGGGTACAATGAGCAGTTCTTC.

V and J are TRBV27 and TRBJ1-3; maybe TRBD1 (5 bases). CDR1 is MNHEY and CDR2 is SMNVEV in the germline V gene (reference sequence). V shed 3 bases and J shed 2 bases, with 11 bases lying between them. The CDR3 runs to 15 residues. This chain's CDR3 is CASSFSQGPGNTIYF. The CDR3 nucleotides read TGTGCCAGCAGTTTCTCTCAGGGTCCTGGAAACACCATATATTTT.

This chain connects TRBV29-1 to TRBJ2-7; tentatively, D is TRBD2 (5 bases). This CDR3 region has 15 residues. Trimming pared 3 bases from V and 0 bases from J, leaving 15 bases between. CDR1 and CDR2 (germline): SQVTM, ANQGSEA. CDR3 region: CSVDEGSIGSYEQYF. The CDR3 region has the DNA TGCAGCGTTGACGAGGGTTCCATAGGCTCCTACGAGCAGTACTTC.